This T cell receptor beta chain was identified during a study of OX40 agonist ivuxolimab in advanced cancers. On the study more broadly: The patients received agonistic anti-OX40 (CD134) antibody ivuxolimab. General study results and limits: Averaged across samples, CD8+ T cells carried more expanded clones than CD4+ did. The investigators did not determine what antigen specificity the expanded peripheral T cells had.

Between the trimmed V and J ends, which lost 8 bases and 3 bases, there was a span of 3 bases. CDR3 length equals 10 residues. Germline assignment: CDR1 SGHNT and CDR2 YENEEA. In the case of this clone: The antigen remains undetermined.

Using immunoSEQ multiplex PCR, the repertoire was profiled, and TCRdb retains in-frame clones only, with some absent. The top ten clones hold 2.5% to 4% of a sample with some 50,000 clones, approximately 87% of them seen once. The J gene is TRBJ2-3, the V gene TRBV11-3; D uncertain. This sample comprised CD4+ or CD8+ T cells sorted from blood, obtained in a trial of the OX40 agonist ivuxolimab. The receptor comes from an adult with an advanced solid tumor such as melanoma, head and neck, liver or kidney cancer. The CDR3 coding sequence is TGTGCCAGCGGGACAGATACGCAGTATTTT. Translated: CASGTDTQYF.